The 5 T cell receptor beta chains listed next were all sequenced from one sample in a study of blood T cell repertoires in COVID-19. Clones were sequenced by immunoSEQ multiplex PCR, and TCRdb holds only the in-frame ones, with some missing. The sample holds roughly 110,000 clones; 81% are singletons and the top ten take under 2%. Sequencing was done on a sample of peripheral blood. The receptors were gathered from a man aged 45 to 65 with acute or convalescent COVID-19.

The chain has TRBV28 and TRBJ2-7; TRBD1 matches 10 bases. Trimming took 0 bases from V and 4 from J; bases not matched to a gene: 3. The CDR3 is 15 residues long. Germline values: CDR1 MDHEN, CDR2 SYDVKM. The CDR3 coding sequence is TGTGCCAGCAGTTTATGGACAGGGGGCACGTACGAGCAGTACTTC. Its protein is CASSLWTGGTYEQYF.

The genes are TRBV4-1 and TRBJ2-3; D may be TRBD2 (5 bases). This CDR3 spans 12 amino acids. V dropped 6 bases and J dropped 10 bases, with 14 bases sitting between them. Germline V gene lookup returns CDR1 MGHRA and CDR2 YSYEKL. CDR3 sequence reads: CASSPPSGPQYF. CDR3 in DNA: TGCGCCAGCAGTCCACCAAGCGGCCCGCAGTATTTT.

The chain couples TRBV29-1 to TRBJ2-5, with 10 nucleotides matching TRBD1. CDR1 is SQVTM, CDR2 ANQGSEA, per germline. V lost 3 bases and J lost 5; bases outside the gene matches: 3. The CDR3 contains 13 residues. The CDR3 protein is CSVDAGQGETQYF. As DNA, the CDR3 is TGCAGCGTTGATGCGGGACAGGGGGAGACCCAGTACTTC.

This clone showed up just once. A read error may explain this, as a much larger clone is one base away. This CDR3 reads CASSPRVRLNTGKLFF. In DNA form, the CDR3 reads TGTGCCAGCAGTCCTCGAGTGAGGTTGAACACCGGGAAGCTGTTTTTT. The rearrangement uses TRBV28 and TRBJ2-2; D might be TRBD2 (5 bases). The CDR3 is made up of 16 amino acids. CDR1 and CDR2 (germline): MDHEN, SYDVKM.

This clone has only one observation. The rearrangement links TRBV3-1 (or the pseudogene TRBV3-2) to TRBJ2-1, with D possibly being TRBD2 (5 bases). The V and J ends lost 0 bases and 8 bases respectively, with 11 bases between them. Germline loops: CDR1 LGHDT, CDR2 YNNKEL (reference sequence). This CDR3 comprises 14 residues. CDR3: CASSQDWEPDEQFF. As DNA, the CDR3 is TGTGCCAGCAGCCAAGATTGGGAGCCCGATGAGCAGTTCTTC.